This TCR beta chain was captured in a study of cytomegalovirus exposure and HLA in healthy donors. The PCR used 60 Vbeta and 13 Jbeta primers. The protocol was immunoSEQ multiplex PCR, while the TCRdb copy is restricted to in-frame clones and leaves out a portion. This table has 130,000 or so clones, more than 60% appearing once. The CDR3 length is 14 residues. CDR1 and CDR2 (germline): SGHTA, FQGNSA. Between the trimmed V and J ends, which lost 5 bases and 3 bases, there was a span of 12 bases. This sequence originates from a woman between 35 and 50 years old in good health and CMV-seropositive. The chain has TRBV7-2 and TRBJ2-3; D is possibly TRBD2 (6 bases). The sequenced material came from PBMCs. CDR3 nucleotide sequence: TGTGCCAGCAGCCTCGGGGGAATGACAGATACGCAGTATTTT. Protein sequence: CASSLGGMTDTQYF. Full variable domain (outside the CDR3, taken from reference TRBV7-2 and TRBJ2-3): GAGVSQSPSNKVTEKGKDVELRCDPISGHTALYWYRQSLGQGLEFLIYFQGNSAPDKSGLPSDRFSAERTGGSVSTLTIQRTQQEDSAVYLCASSLGGMTDTQYFGPGTRLTVL.